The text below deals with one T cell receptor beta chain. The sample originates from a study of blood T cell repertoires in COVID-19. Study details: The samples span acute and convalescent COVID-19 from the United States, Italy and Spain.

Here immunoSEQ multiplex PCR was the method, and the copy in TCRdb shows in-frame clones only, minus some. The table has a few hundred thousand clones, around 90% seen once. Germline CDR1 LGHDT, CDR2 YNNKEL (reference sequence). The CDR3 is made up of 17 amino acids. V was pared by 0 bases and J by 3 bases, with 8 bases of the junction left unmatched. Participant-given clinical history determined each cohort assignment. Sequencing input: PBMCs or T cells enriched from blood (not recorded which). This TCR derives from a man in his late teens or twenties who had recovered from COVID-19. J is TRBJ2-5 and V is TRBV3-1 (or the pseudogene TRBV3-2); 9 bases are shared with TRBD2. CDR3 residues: CASSQDVLSSGEETQYF. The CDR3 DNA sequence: TGTGCCAGCAGCCAAGATGTATTGTCTAGCGGGGAAGAGACCCAGTACTTC.